This passage covers 30 T cell receptor beta chains from one sample sequenced in a study of early T cells in non-severe SARS-CoV-2 infection. TCRdb re-analysed the 5' RACE reads in MiXCR, keeping a single row per CDR3 protein. The sample contains 88,000 or so distinct CDR3 sequences, 15% of which appear only once. What was sequenced was whole blood. All receptors come from an adult who was a healthcare worker with PCR-confirmed SARS-CoV-2 infection or an uninfected control (not recorded which).

V gene TRBV19 combines with J gene TRBJ2-2; 10 bases map to TRBD2. The CDR3 runs to 17 residues. From germline, CDR1 is LNHDA and CDR2 SQIVND (reference sequence). V shed 6 bases and J 7 bases; nucleotides not matched to a gene: 14. The CDR3 DNA sequence: TGTGCCAGTAGCCCGAGGAGCGGGAGGGTTCGGGGCGGGGAGCTGTTTTTT. It codes for CASSPRSGRVRGGELFF.

This clonotype was picked up a small number of times. The V gene is TRBV20-1, the J gene TRBJ1-2; no clear D. Trimming stripped 6 bases from V and 1 base from J, with 9 bases between. The CDR3 sequence is 12 residues long. Germline V gene data show CDR1 as DFQATT and CDR2 as SNEGSKA (reference sequence). The CDR3, as DNA: TGCAGTGCCGCCGGGGTTAACTATGGCTACACCTTC. It yields the protein CSAAGVNYGYTF.

The rearrangement links TRBV27 to TRBJ1-2; D perhaps matches TRBD1 (5 bases). The ends were cut back, 8 bases at V and 3 bases at J, with 13 bases in the middle. Germline CDR1 is MNHEY and CDR2 is SMNVEV (reference sequence). The CDR3 runs to 13 residues. This CDR3 is CASGTQGHYGYTF. The CDR3, as DNA: TGTGCCAGCGGTACCCAGGGCCACTATGGCTACACCTTC.

The CDR3 sequence is CASGTSGLAQYF. The CDR3 DNA sequence: TGTGCCAGCGGAACTAGCGGGCTCGCGCAGTATTTT. This chain uses TRBV6-6 with TRBJ2-3; 9 bases are shared with TRBD2. CDR1 and CDR2 (germline): MNHNY, SVGAGI (reference sequence). V lost 8 bases, J lost 10 bases, and 7 bases stayed unmatched. There are 12 residues in the CDR3.

The rearrangement joins TRBV18 to TRBJ2-5, with D perhaps matching TRBD1 or TRBD2 (5 bases each). Trimming removed 6 bases at V and 3 bases at J, with 11 bases between. The CDR3 runs 13 residues. From germline, CDR1 is KGHSH and CDR2 LQKENI. The CDR3 nucleotides read TGTGCCAGCTCGCAGGGACGGGAAGAGACCCAGTACTTC. Translating it yields CASSQGREETQYF.

The chain recombines TRBV6-5 with TRBJ2-2; 11 nucleotides line up with TRBD2. CDR1 and CDR2 from the germline V gene are MNHEY and SVGAGI. The trim removed 8 bases at V and 4 bases at J, leaving 9 bases unmatched. CDR3 length: 16 amino acids. The CDR3 sequence: CASSITSGRSTGELFF. The CDR3 DNA reads as TGTGCCAGCTCTATAACTAGCGGGAGAAGCACCGGGGAGCTGTTTTTT.

The chain links TRBV10-1 to TRBJ1-5, with D perhaps TRBD1 (5 bases). Germline loops: CDR1 WNHNN, CDR2 SYGVQD (reference sequence). V dropped 5 bases and J dropped 7 bases, with 12 bases sitting between them. CDR3 size: 13 residues. As DNA, the CDR3 is TGCGCCAGCAGTTCAGACAGTCGGCAGCCCCAGCATTTT. It specifies CASSSDSRQPQHF.

This clonotype turned up a few times. V and J are TRBV14 and TRBJ2-3; 11 bases agree with TRBD2. CDR3 length: 18 residues. Germline CDR1 SGHDN, CDR2 FVKESK. Trimming cost V 4 bases and J 4 bases; bases outside gene matches: 13. The CDR3 is CASSRKLKTSGTPDTQYF. DNA of the CDR3: TGTGCCAGCAGCCGTAAGCTGAAGACTAGCGGGACTCCAGATACGCAGTATTTT. The entire variable domain, with the rest obtained from reference TRBV14 and TRBJ2-3, is as follows: EAGVTQFPSHSVIEKGQTVTLRCDPISGHDNLYWYRRVMGKEIKFLLHFVKESKQDESGMPNNRFLAERTGGTYSTLKVQPAELEDSGVYFCASSRKLKTSGTPDTQYFGPGTRLTVL.

This chain connects TRBV24-1 to TRBJ2-1; 8 bases agree with TRBD1. The CDR3 consists of 16 residues. Germline CDR1 reads KGHDR; CDR2 reads SFDVKD. The J segment lost 4 bases and the V segment lost 6 bases, leaving 10 bases of the junction unmatched. The CDR3 DNA is TGTGCCACCAGTCCTTCAACCCAGGGGGCTTACAATGAGCAGTTCTTC. Protein: CATSPSTQGAYNEQFF.

This clonotype was seen ten or more times. The V call is TRBV5-4, the J call TRBJ1-2; no reliable D call. Germline CDR1 reads SGHNT; CDR2 reads YYREEE (reference sequence). The CDR3 runs 15 residues. Trimming removed 2 bases at V and 4 bases at J, with 15 bases between. CDR3 sequence: CASSFRGNAAYGYTF. The DNA of the CDR3 is TGTGCCAGCAGCTTCAGAGGGAACGCTGCCTATGGCTACACCTTC.

This chain uses TRBV6-2 or TRBV6-3 with TRBJ2-1; 11 nucleotides align to TRBD2. V shed 7 bases and J 6 bases; nucleotides not matched to a gene: 8. CDR3 length equals 15 residues. Germline V lookup: CDR1 MNHEY, CDR2 SVGEGT. Here the CDR3 reads CASTRLAGPGNEQFF. Written as DNA, the CDR3 is TGTGCCAGCACCAGACTAGCGGGACCTGGCAATGAGCAGTTCTTC.

This clonotype came up a few times. The rearrangement links TRBV5-1 to TRBJ2-7; a weak D match, TRBD1 (6 bases). Trimming left V 4 bases short and J 4 bases short, with 15 bases between. CDR3 length: 14 amino acids. Germline V gene data show CDR1 as SGHRS and CDR2 as YFSETQ. Here the CDR3 reads CASSANTQGYEQYF. The CDR3 region has the DNA TGCGCCAGCAGCGCCAATACACAGGGATACGAGCAGTACTTC. Looking up the rest from reference TRBV5-1 and TRBJ2-7 gives the full variable domain: KAGVTQTPRYLIKTRGQQVTLSCSPISGHRSVSWYQQTPGQGLQFLFEYFSETQRNKGNFPGRFSGRQFSNSRSEMNVSTLELGDSALYLCASSANTQGYEQYFGPGTRLTVT.

This clonotype was detected many times. V usage is TRBV5-1 and J usage is TRBJ2-5; 8 nucleotides line up with TRBD1. V shed 3 bases, J shed 4 bases, and the junction held 5 bases outside the gene matches. CDR1 is SGHRS, CDR2 YFSETQ, per germline. CDR3 length: 14 residues. CDR3 bases: TGCGCCAGCAGCTCTGGGACAGGTCGAGAGACCCAGTACTTC. This gives the protein CASSSGTGRETQYF.

In this sample, this clonotype turned up a few times. This rearrangement joins TRBV4-1 to TRBJ2-5; D possibly uses TRBD1 or TRBD2 (5 bases each). V was shortened by 4 bases and J by 5 bases, with 11 bases between the two germline ends. Germline V lookup: CDR1 MGHRA, CDR2 YSYEKL. The CDR3 length is 13 residues. The CDR3 DNA is TGCGCCAGCAGCCCGGGACGCCGGGAGACCCAGTACTTC. Protein sequence: CASSPGRRETQYF.

The chain has TRBV4-1 and TRBJ2-7, with TRBD2 as a possible D gene (5 bases). Trimming took 1 base from V and 2 from J, leaving 12 bases between them. CDR1 MGHRA and CDR2 YSYEKL come from the germline V gene. The CDR3 runs to 15 residues. This CDR3 reads CASSQAPADAYEQYF. For the CDR3, the DNA is TGCGCCAGCAGCCAAGCGCCAGCGGACGCCTACGAGCAGTACTTC.

The chain has TRBV6-2 or TRBV6-3 and TRBJ2-2; 8 bases map to TRBD1. With V trimmed by 6 bases and J by 7 bases, 7 bases remained unmatched. Germline lookup yields CDR1 MNHEY and CDR2 SVGEGT. There are 14 residues in the CDR3. The CDR3 nucleotides read TGTGCCAGCAGCACAGGGGGGATAGGCGGGGAGCTGTTTTTT. This sequence encodes CASSTGGIGGELFF.

This clonotype has at least ten counts. V is TRBV7-2 and J is TRBJ2-1, with TRBD2 as a possible D gene (5 bases). The CDR3 spans 14 residues. Trimming removed 2 bases at V and 6 bases at J, with 11 bases between. CDR1 and CDR2 from the germline V gene are SGHTA and FQGNSA. CDR3 sequence (DNA): TGTGCCAGCAGCTTAAACGGGATTGTCAATGAGCAGTTCTTC. This gives the protein CASSLNGIVNEQFF.

The sample holds many counts of this clonotype. The V gene is TRBV29-1, the J gene TRBJ2-2, with D unresolved. The V end lost 6 bases, the J end lost 4 bases, and 6 bases lay between the germline ends. The CDR3 totals 11 residues. Germline CDR1 and CDR2: SQVTM and ANQGSEA. In nucleotides, the CDR3 is TGCAGCGTACGACTCACCGGGGAGCTGTTTTTT. This codes for CSVRLTGELFF.

V usage is TRBV2 and J usage is TRBJ2-1, with D unresolved. V was trimmed by 7 bases and J by 2 bases, leaving 18 bases between them. Germline V gene sequence: CDR1 SNHLY, CDR2 FYNNEI. The CDR3 covers 16 residues. The CDR3 sequence: CASITSDLNAYNEQFF. The CDR3 DNA reads as TGTGCCAGCATTACCAGCGACTTGAACGCCTACAATGAGCAGTTCTTC. The whole variable domain, filled in from reference TRBV2 and TRBJ2-1, reads EPEVTQTPSHQVTQMGQEVILRCVPISNHLYFYWYRQILGQKVEFLVSFYNNEISEKSEIFDDQFSVERPDGSNFTLKIRSTKLEDSAMYFCASITSDLNAYNEQFFGPGTRLTVL.

CDR3 sequence reads: CASSFRRRTDQPQHF. The DNA for the CDR3 is TGTGCCAGCAGTTTTCGTAGGCGGACTGATCAGCCCCAGCATTTT. The chain carries TRBV12-3 or TRBV12-4 and TRBJ1-5; no definite D call. The CDR3 length is 15 residues. V shed 3 bases and J shed 5 bases, with 14 bases lying between them.

This clonotype was recorded a few times. The rearrangement joins TRBV28 to TRBJ1-5, with unresolved D. The CDR3 spans 15 residues. The germline V gene encodes CDR1 MDHEN and CDR2 SYDVKM. V dropped 7 bases and J dropped 4 bases, with 17 bases sitting between them. The CDR3 here is CASKAIGQTNQPQHF. CDR3 nucleotide sequence: TGTGCCAGCAAAGCGATAGGGCAAACTAATCAGCCCCAGCATTTT. Complete variable domain (other parts from reference TRBV28 and TRBJ1-5): DVKVTQSSRYLVKRTGEKVFLECVQDMDHENMFWYRQDPGLGLRLIYFSYDVKMKEKGDIPEGYSVSREKKERFSLILESASTNQTSMYLCASKAIGQTNQPQHFGDGTRLSIL.

In its sample, this clonotype was seen many times. CDR3 sequence reads: CASSNSYGYTF. CDR3 nucleotides: TGTGCCAGCAGCAATAGCTATGGCTACACCTTC. This chain joins TRBV11-2 and TRBJ1-2; no clear D gene. CDR3 length equals 11 residues. Germline V gene lookup returns CDR1 SGHAT and CDR2 FQNNGV. Deletions cut 5 bases from V and 4 bases from J, with 5 bases between.

CDR3 nucleotide sequence: TGTGCCAGCACCCTAAGGCGGGGCGAGCAGTACTTC. Its translation: CASTLRRGEQYF. This chain joins TRBV12-3 or TRBV12-4 and TRBJ2-7; D is possibly TRBD2 (6 bases). The germline V and J ends were trimmed by 7 bases and 6 bases, with 13 bases remaining between them. The CDR3 totals 12 residues.

This clonotype has a count of ten or more. This chain uses TRBV28 with TRBJ1-3, with no clear D. Looked up from germline, CDR1 is MDHEN and CDR2 is SYDVKM. This CDR3 has 14 residues. V lost 3 bases to trimming and J lost 2 bases, with 8 bases between them. This CDR3 is CASSLAVAGNTIYF. CDR3 nucleotides: TGTGCCAGCAGTTTGGCGGTTGCTGGAAACACCATATATTTT.

This clonotype was detected a few times. V is TRBV6-5 and J is TRBJ2-2; TRBD2 matches 14 bases. The germline CDR1 and CDR2 sequences are MNHEY and SVGAGI. Unmatched junction bases numbered 13, after V lost 6 bases and J lost 4 bases. CDR3 length: 19 residues. The CDR3 nucleotides are TGTGCCAGCAGGGCATCATGGGGACTAGCGGGAGCGTTCACCGGGGAGCTGTTTTTT. It codes for CASRASWGLAGAFTGELFF.

The table lists this clonotype with many counts. J is TRBJ2-3 and V is TRBV5-4; D remains ambiguous. V was clipped by 4 bases and J by 5 bases, with 8 bases between them. The CDR3 totals 12 residues. Germline CDR1 and CDR2: SGHNT and YYREEE (reference sequence). CDR3 DNA sequence: TGTGCCAGCAGCCAGGTGGAAGATACGCAGTATTTT. Protein: CASSQVEDTQYF.

The rearrangement joins TRBV28 to TRBJ2-5; 7 bases align to TRBD1. CDR1 is MDHEN, CDR2 SYDVKM, per germline. J lost 3 bases, V lost 3 bases, and 7 bases had no gene match. The CDR3 has 15 amino acids. The CDR3 here is CASSFMGTEEETQYF. CDR3 coding DNA: TGTGCCAGCAGTTTTATGGGGACAGAAGAAGAGACCCAGTACTTC.

This clonotype was picked up a small number of times. This chain uses TRBV4-1 with TRBJ2-1; the D is unclear. V lost 3 bases and J lost 8, with 8 bases in between. Germline values: CDR1 MGHRA, CDR2 YSYEKL. The CDR3 is 12 amino acids. The CDR3 region has the DNA TGCGCCAGCAGCCAGAGAGGCGATGAGCAGTTCTTC. It encodes CASSQRGDEQFF.

This clonotype was detected a few times. This CDR3 is CASSGDRELAKNIQYF. The DNA for the CDR3 is TGTGCCAGCAGTGGGGACAGGGAGTTAGCCAAAAACATTCAGTACTTC. The chain couples TRBV6-2 or TRBV6-3 to TRBJ2-4; 9 bases align to TRBD1. Trimming took 5 bases from V and 0 from J; bases not matched to a gene: 5. The CDR3 runs 16 residues. Germline values: CDR1 MNHEY, CDR2 SVGEGT.

This clonotype was counted many times. This rearrangement joins TRBV7-6 to TRBJ2-7, with TRBD1 identical over 10 bases. The J segment lost 4 bases and the V segment lost 5 bases, leaving 8 bases of the junction unmatched. The CDR3 length is 15 residues. CDR1 and CDR2 from the germline V gene are SGHVS and FNYEAQ. CDR3 nucleotide sequence: TGTGCCAGCAGCCCGAGGCCGGGACAGGGGTACGAGCAGTACTTC. Translated, it gives CASSPRPGQGYEQYF.